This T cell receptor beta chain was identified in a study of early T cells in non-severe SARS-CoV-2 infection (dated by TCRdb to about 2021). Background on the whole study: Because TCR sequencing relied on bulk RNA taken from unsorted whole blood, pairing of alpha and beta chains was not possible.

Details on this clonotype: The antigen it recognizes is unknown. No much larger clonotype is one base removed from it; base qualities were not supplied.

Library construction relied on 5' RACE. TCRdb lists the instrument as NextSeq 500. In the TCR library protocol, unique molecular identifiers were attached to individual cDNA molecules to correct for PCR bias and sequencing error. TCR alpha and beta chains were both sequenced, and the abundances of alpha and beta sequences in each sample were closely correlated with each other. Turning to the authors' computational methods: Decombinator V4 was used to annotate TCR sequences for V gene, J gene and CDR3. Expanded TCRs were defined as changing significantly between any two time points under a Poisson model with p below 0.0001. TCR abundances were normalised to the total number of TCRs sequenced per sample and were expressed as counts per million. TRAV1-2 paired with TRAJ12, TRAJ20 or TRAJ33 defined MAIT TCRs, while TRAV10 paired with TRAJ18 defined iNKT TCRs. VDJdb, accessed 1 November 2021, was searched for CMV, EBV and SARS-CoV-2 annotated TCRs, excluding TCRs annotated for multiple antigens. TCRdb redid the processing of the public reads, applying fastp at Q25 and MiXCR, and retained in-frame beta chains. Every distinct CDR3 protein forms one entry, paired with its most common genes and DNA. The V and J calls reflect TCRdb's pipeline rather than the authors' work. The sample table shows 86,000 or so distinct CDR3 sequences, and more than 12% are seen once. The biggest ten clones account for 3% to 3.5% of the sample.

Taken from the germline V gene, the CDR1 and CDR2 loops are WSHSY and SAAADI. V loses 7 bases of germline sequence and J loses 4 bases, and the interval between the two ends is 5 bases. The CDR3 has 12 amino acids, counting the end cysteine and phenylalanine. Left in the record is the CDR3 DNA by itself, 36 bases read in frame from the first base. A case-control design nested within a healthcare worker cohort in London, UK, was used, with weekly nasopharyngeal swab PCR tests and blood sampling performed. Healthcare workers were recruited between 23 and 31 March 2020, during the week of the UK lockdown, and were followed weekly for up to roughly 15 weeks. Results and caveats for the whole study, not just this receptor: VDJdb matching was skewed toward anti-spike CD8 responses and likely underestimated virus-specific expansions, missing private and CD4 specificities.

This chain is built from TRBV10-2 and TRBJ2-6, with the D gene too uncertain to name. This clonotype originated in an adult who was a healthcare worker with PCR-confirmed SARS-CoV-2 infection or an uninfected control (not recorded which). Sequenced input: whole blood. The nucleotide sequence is TGCGCCAGCACCGTGGGGGCCAACGTCCTGACTTTC. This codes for CASTVGANVLTF.